The next 29 T cell receptor beta chains were all read from a single sample in a study of preoperative IRX-2 immunotherapy in early breast cancer. Described treatment: preoperative locoregional IRX-2 cytokine immunotherapy. The protocol was immunoSEQ multiplex PCR, while the TCRdb copy is restricted to in-frame clones and leaves out a portion. The sample has 15,000 to 25,000 clones; approximately 80% are singletons. The sequencing used lymph node tissue, collected after IRX-2 immunotherapy. These receptors originate from a human donor with breast cancer.

The chain links TRBV14 to TRBJ2-2; D uncertain. The germline gives CDR1 SGHDN, CDR2 FVKESK. CDR3 length: 13 amino acids. V was shortened by 2 bases and J by 0 bases, with 1 base between the two germline ends. The CDR3 protein is CASSQSNTGELFF. CDR3 DNA sequence: TGTGCCAGCAGCCAATCGAACACCGGGGAGCTGTTTTTT. The variable domain in full, completed from reference TRBV14 and TRBJ2-2, reads EAGVTQFPSHSVIEKGQTVTLRCDPISGHDNLYWYRRVMGKEIKFLLHFVKESKQDESGMPNNRFLAERTGGTYSTLKVQPAELEDSGVYFCASSQSNTGELFFGEGSRLTVL.

The J gene is TRBJ1-3, the V gene TRBV29-1; D is undetermined. Trimming removed 3 bases from V and 0 bases from J, with 12 bases in between. Germline values: CDR1 SQVTM, CDR2 ANQGSEA. This CDR3 has 15 amino acids. The chain's CDR3 is CSVDGSASSGNTIYF. The CDR3 nucleotides are TGCAGCGTTGATGGCTCTGCCAGCTCTGGAAACACCATATATTTT.

The chain recombines TRBV29-1 with TRBJ1-5; 7 nucleotides agree with TRBD1. There are 13 residues in the CDR3. V lost 6 bases to trimming and J lost 4 bases; unmatched junction nucleotides: 6. Looked up from germline, CDR1 is SQVTM and CDR2 is ANQGSEA. The CDR3 DNA reads as TGCAGCGTGGGGGACAGCCCAAATCAGCCCCAGCATTTT. This codes for CSVGDSPNQPQHF. Full variable domain (remainder filled in from reference TRBV29-1 and TRBJ1-5): SAVISQKPSRDICQRGTSLTIQCQVDSQVTMMFWYRQQPGQSLTLIATANQGSEATYESGFVIDKFPISRPNLTFSTLTVSNMSPEDSSIYLCSVGDSPNQPQHFGDGTRLSIL.

This chain joins TRBV30 and TRBJ1-2; D may be TRBD1 (5 bases). The CDR3 is 13 amino acids. The V and J ends lost 4 bases and 7 bases respectively, with 16 bases between them. CDR1 and CDR2 (germline): GTSNPN, SVGIG (reference sequence). CDR3 region: CAWIRQGSGGYTF. The CDR3, as DNA: TGTGCCTGGATTAGGCAGGGATCAGGTGGCTACACCTTC. The entire variable domain, with the rest obtained from reference TRBV30 and TRBJ1-2, is as follows: SQTIHQWPATLVQPVGSPLSLECTVEGTSNPNLYWYRQAAGRGLQLLFYSVGIGQISSEVPQNLSASRPQDRQFILSSKKLLLSDSGFYLCAWIRQGSGGYTFGSGTRLTVV.

This clone was recorded once. V is TRBV7-6 and J is TRBJ2-5; D gene unclear. Germline CDR1 SGHVS, CDR2 FNYEAQ. V lost 5 bases to trimming and J lost 1 base, with 11 bases between them. CDR3 length: 14 amino acids. The CDR3 is CASSPRSLQETQYF. In DNA, the CDR3 is TGTGCCAGCAGCCCCCGGAGCCTCCAAGAGACCCAGTACTTC.

The chain joins TRBV18 to TRBJ2-3; D not certain. Trimming removed 1 base from V and 5 bases from J, with 7 bases in between. In germline, CDR1 is KGHSH, CDR2 LQKENI. The CDR3 covers 13 residues. The CDR3, as DNA: TGTGCCAGCTCACCACGGGCCGAAGATACGCAGTATTTT. Translated, it gives CASSPRAEDTQYF.

CDR3 sequence: CASSSSKAGSTDTQYF. The CDR3 DNA is TGTGCCAGCAGCTCTAGTAAAGCGGGGTCGACAGATACGCAGTATTTT. This rearrangement joins TRBV11-3 to TRBJ2-3; TRBD2 matches 7 bases. The junction had 10 bases not matched to a gene; V was cut back by 4 bases and J by 3 bases. The germline V gene has CDR1 SGHNT and CDR2 YENEEA. This CDR3 spans 16 amino acids.

This clone was picked up one time. The chain uses TRBV11-3 and TRBJ2-7; possible D gene TRBD1, 6 bases. The germline V and J ends were trimmed by 6 bases and 1 base, with 22 bases remaining between them. Per the germline V gene, CDR1 is SGHNT and CDR2 is YENEEA. The CDR3 extends over 17 amino acids. CDR3 sequence: CASRRSRGSGFSYEQYF. The CDR3 DNA is TGTGCCAGCAGGCGCTCCAGGGGATCAGGGTTTTCCTACGAGCAGTACTTC.

This chain links TRBV11-3 with TRBJ1-2; D ambiguous. Germline V gene data show CDR1 as SGHNT and CDR2 as YENEEA. V lost 3 bases to trimming and J lost 2 bases, with 13 bases between them. The length of the CDR3 is 15 residues. The CDR3 DNA reads as TGTGCCAGCAGCTTTCAGTTCGGGTGGAACTATGGCTACACCTTC. This translates into CASSFQFGWNYGYTF.

In this sample, this clone turned up a few times. This sequence joins TRBV19 and TRBJ2-7, with 11 bases fitting TRBD2. The junction had 1 base not matched to a gene; V was cut back by 4 bases and J by 2 bases. This CDR3 has 14 amino acids. CDR1 LNHDA and CDR2 SQIVND come from the germline V gene (reference sequence). The CDR3 coding sequence is TGTGCCAGTAGTAAGACTAGCGGGACCTACGAGCAGTACTTC. Translating it yields CASSKTSGTYEQYF.

The chain links TRBV7-6 to TRBJ2-3; TRBD1 or TRBD2 may be the D gene (5 bases each). Between the trimmed V and J ends, which lost 5 bases and 4 bases, there was a span of 13 bases. The CDR3 consists of 14 residues. CDR1 and CDR2 (germline): SGHVS, FNYEAQ. DNA of the CDR3: TGTGCCAGCAGCCTCGGGACCTGGGCAGATACGCAGTATTTT. It encodes CASSLGTWADTQYF.

This clone turned up a few times. The J gene is TRBJ1-3, the V gene TRBV14; D is possibly TRBD1 (6 bases). The length of the CDR3 is 15 residues. Germline V CDR1 and CDR2: SGHDN, FVKESK. Deletions cut 1 base from V and 7 bases from J, with 14 bases between. The CDR3 nucleotides are TGTGCCAGCAGCCAAGCCCATACAGGGCGGAACACCATATATTTT. This encodes CASSQAHTGRNTIYF.

This clone is a singleton in its sample. This chain links TRBV12-5 with TRBJ2-7; D may correspond to TRBD1 or TRBD2 (5 bases each). Looked up from germline, CDR1 is LGHNT and CDR2 is FRNRAP. This CDR3 contains 12 residues. Here the CDR3 DNA reads TGTGCCAGCAAGGGACCGGGTTACGAGCAGTACTTC. Its protein is CASKGPGYEQYF.

This clone was picked up one time. This chain links TRBV1 with TRBJ1-5; the table's D call TRBD1 went unverified against the DNA. TRBV1 is classified as a pseudogene. The CDR3 sequence is 16 residues long. CDR3 sequence: CASSQADRGGNQPQHF. For the CDR3, the DNA is TGCGCCAGCAGCCAGGCCGACAGGGGTGGCAATCAGCCCCAGCATTTT.

The chain links TRBV5-1 to TRBJ2-2, with D perhaps TRBD1 or TRBD2 (5 bases each). Trimming stripped 5 bases from V and 5 bases from J, with 16 bases between. The CDR3 spans 15 residues. From germline, CDR1 is SGHRS and CDR2 YFSETQ. The CDR3 is CASRVDGGSTGELFF. The CDR3 nucleotides are TGCGCCAGCAGGGTCGATGGGGGTTCTACCGGGGAGCTGTTTTTT.

The V and J genes are TRBV12-5 and TRBJ1-1; no clear D gene. V lost 6 bases, J lost 1 base, and 9 bases lay in between. The CDR3 covers 13 residues. CDR1 and CDR2 (germline): LGHNT, FRNRAP. The CDR3 region has the DNA TGTGCTAGTGGACCCAGTAGGAACACTGAAGCTTTCTTT. It encodes CASGPSRNTEAFF.

The V call is TRBV12-5, the J call TRBJ2-7; TRBD2 matches at 7 bases. Per germline, CDR1 LGHNT and CDR2 FRNRAP. This CDR3 is built from 13 residues. J lost 5 bases, V lost 7 bases, and 8 bases had no gene match. The CDR3 DNA is TGTGCTAGTGTTCTAAGCGGGACCCACGAGCAGTACTTC. Its translation: CASVLSGTHEQYF. The variable domain in full, with the rest retrieved from reference TRBV12-5 and TRBJ2-7, is DARVTQTPRHKVTEMGQEVTMRCQPILGHNTVFWYRQTMMQGLELLAYFRNRAPLDDSGMPKDRFSAEMPDATLATLKIQPSEPRDSAVYFCASVLSGTHEQYFGPGTRLTVT.

This clone has just one count. CDR3 nucleotides: TGTGCCAGCAGCTTAGGCGTGGGGCTCAACAATGAGCAGTTCTTC. Translation: CASSLGVGLNNEQFF. The chain combines TRBV11-3 with TRBJ2-1; tentative D call: TRBD1 (5 bases). The CDR3 has 15 amino acids. Germline CDR1 reads SGHNT; CDR2 reads YENEEA. The ends were cut back, 1 base at V and 5 bases at J, with 12 bases in the middle.

This clone appeared once. V gene TRBV29-1 combines with J gene TRBJ2-3, with D maybe TRBD2 (6 bases). V was shortened by 6 bases and J by 1 base, with 11 bases between the two germline ends. This CDR3 region has 13 residues. Germline V lookup: CDR1 SQVTM, CDR2 ANQGSEA. The CDR3, as DNA: TGCAGCGTAGAGGAGCGGGGCACAGATACGCAGTATTTT. Translation: CSVEERGTDTQYF.

V gene TRBV18 combines with J gene TRBJ1-3, with D tentatively TRBD1 (5 bases). V dropped 5 bases and J dropped 2 bases, with 13 bases sitting between them. CDR1 is KGHSH, CDR2 LQKENI, per germline. The CDR3 loop spans 15 amino acids. The DNA for the CDR3 is TGTGCCAGCTCATCGATCCAGGGAGCTGGAAACACCATATATTTT. This gives the protein CASSSIQGAGNTIYF.

The chain couples TRBV6-8 to TRBJ1-5; 11 bases map to TRBD1. Germline V gives CDR1 MNHGY, CDR2 SAAAGT. The CDR3 totals 14 residues. V was pared by 5 bases and J by 7 bases, with 4 bases of the junction left unmatched. The CDR3 DNA sequence: TGTGCCAGCAGTGAGGACAGGGGGCGACAGCCCCAGCATTTT. This encodes CASSEDRGRQPQHF.

This chain joins TRBV18 and TRBJ1-1, with a weak D call TRBD1 (6 bases). CDR1 is KGHSH, CDR2 LQKENI, per germline. There are 16 residues in the CDR3. V lost 3 bases and J lost 1, with 15 bases in between. The CDR3, as DNA: TGTGCCAGCTCACCTGCGGGGGGCACTAGGAACACTGAAGCTTTCTTT. Its protein product is CASSPAGGTRNTEAFF. Full variable domain (remainder filled in from reference TRBV18 and TRBJ1-1): NAGVMQNPRHLVRRRGQEARLRCSPMKGHSHVYWYRQLPEEGLKFMVYLQKENIIDESGMPKERFSAEFPKEGPSILRIQQVVRGDSAAYFCASSPAGGTRNTEAFFGQGTRLTVV.

This chain uses TRBV6-8 with TRBJ2-1; a weak D match, TRBD2 (5 bases). The CDR3 runs to 15 residues. The germline V gene has CDR1 MNHGY and CDR2 SAAAGT. V was clipped by 4 bases and J by 7 bases, with 17 bases between them. The CDR3 nucleotides read TGTGCCAGCAGTTCCTGGACGGCCCGAGGGAATGAGCAGTTCTTC. Its translation: CASSSWTARGNEQFF.

The chain combines TRBV6-8 with TRBJ1-1; TRBD1 might be the D (5 bases). The CDR3 length is 15 residues. V was shortened by 6 bases and J by 1 base, with 15 bases between the two germline ends. Germline V gene lookup returns CDR1 MNHGY and CDR2 SAAAGT. This CDR3 reads CASRPSREQNTEAFF. The CDR3 nucleotides read TGTGCCAGCAGGCCATCCAGGGAGCAGAACACTGAAGCTTTCTTT.

The V call is TRBV6-8, the J call TRBJ1-5, with 7 bases matching TRBD1. Germline CDR1 and CDR2: MNHGY and SAAAGT. With 4 bases clipped from V and 2 bases from J, the junction kept 5 bases outside the gene matches. The CDR3 totals 15 residues. The CDR3 region is CASSSGGFGNQPQHF. CDR3 bases: TGTGCCAGCAGTTCAGGGGGATTTGGCAATCAGCCCCAGCATTTT.

The genes are TRBV30 and TRBJ1-3; unclear D gene. The V gene lost 0 bases and the J gene lost 0 bases, with 12 bases spanning the gap. Germline V lookup: CDR1 GTSNPN, CDR2 SVGIG (reference sequence). The CDR3 is made up of 16 amino acids. The CDR3 loop reads CAWSVQAGGSGNTIYF. The DNA for the CDR3 is TGTGCCTGGAGTGTACAAGCCGGCGGCTCTGGAAACACCATATATTTT.

This clone came up a few times. V usage is TRBV12-5 and J usage is TRBJ2-3; D is possibly TRBD1 (5 bases). This CDR3 contains 15 residues. CDR1 and CDR2 from the germline V gene are LGHNT and FRNRAP. V shed 2 bases and J shed 1 base, with 10 bases lying between them. DNA for the CDR3: TGTGCTAGTGGTTTGTCTTCGACAGGCACAGATACGCAGTATTTT. Translation gives CASGLSSTGTDTQYF.

J is TRBJ1-4 and V is TRBV6-8; D remains unclear. This CDR3 spans 15 amino acids. V lost 8 bases, J lost 0 bases, and 13 bases lay in between. Germline V lookup: CDR1 MNHGY, CDR2 SAAAGT. The CDR3 nucleotides are TGTGCCAGCGGCCCCAGGATCGCAACTAATGAAAAACTGTTTTTT. As protein: CASGPRIATNEKLFF.

V gene TRBV18 combines with J gene TRBJ2-5, with D possibly matching TRBD2 (5 bases). Per the germline V gene, CDR1 is KGHSH and CDR2 is LQKENI. V was trimmed by 6 bases and J by 1 base, leaving 12 bases between them. The CDR3 spans 14 residues. The CDR3 DNA is TGTGCCAGCTCGCCCGGCCGGGGCCAAGAGACCCAGTACTTC. Amino acid sequence: CASSPGRGQETQYF.